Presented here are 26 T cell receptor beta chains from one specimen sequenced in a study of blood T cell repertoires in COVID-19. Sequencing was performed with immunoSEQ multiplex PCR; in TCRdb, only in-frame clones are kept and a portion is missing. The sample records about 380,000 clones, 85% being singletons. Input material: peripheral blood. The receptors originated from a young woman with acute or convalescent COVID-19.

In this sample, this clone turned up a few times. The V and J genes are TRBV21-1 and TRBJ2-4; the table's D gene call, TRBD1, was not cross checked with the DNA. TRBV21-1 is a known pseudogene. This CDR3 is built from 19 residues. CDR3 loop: CASSKEGEETGGRKNIQYF. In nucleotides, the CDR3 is TGTGCCAGCAGCAAAGAAGGTGAGGAGACAGGGGGCCGAAAAAACATTCAGTACTTC.

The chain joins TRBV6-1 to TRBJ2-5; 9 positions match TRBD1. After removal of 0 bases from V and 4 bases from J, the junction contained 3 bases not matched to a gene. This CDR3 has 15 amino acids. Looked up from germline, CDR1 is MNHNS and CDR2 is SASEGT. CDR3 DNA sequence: TGTGCCAGCAGTGAAGCGAACAGGGGGCGAGAGACCCAGTACTTC. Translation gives CASSEANRGRETQYF.

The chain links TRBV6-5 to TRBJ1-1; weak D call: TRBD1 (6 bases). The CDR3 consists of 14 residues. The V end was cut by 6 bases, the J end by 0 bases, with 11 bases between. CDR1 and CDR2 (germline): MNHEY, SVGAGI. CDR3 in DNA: TGTGCCAGCAGCCAGGACAGACTGAACACTGAAGCTTTCTTT. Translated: CASSQDRLNTEAFF.

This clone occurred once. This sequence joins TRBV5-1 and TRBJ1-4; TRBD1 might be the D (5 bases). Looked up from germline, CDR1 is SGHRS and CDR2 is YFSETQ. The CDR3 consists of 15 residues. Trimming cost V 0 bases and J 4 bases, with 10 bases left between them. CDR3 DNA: TGCGCCAGCAGCTTGGCCGCAGGGAATAATGAAAAACTGTTTTTT. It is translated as CASSLAAGNNEKLFF.

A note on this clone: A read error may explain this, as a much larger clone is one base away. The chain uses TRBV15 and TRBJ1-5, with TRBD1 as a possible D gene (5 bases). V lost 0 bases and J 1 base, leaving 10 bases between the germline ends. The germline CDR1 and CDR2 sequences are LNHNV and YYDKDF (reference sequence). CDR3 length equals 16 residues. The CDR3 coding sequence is TGTGCCACCAGCAGAGAAGGGGCGACGAGCAATCAGCCCCAGCATTTT. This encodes CATSREGATSNQPQHF.

The CDR3 bases are TGTGCCAGCAGCCAAACCGGGACAGTTCCCTACGAGCAGTACTTC. Its protein is CASSQTGTVPYEQYF. The genes are TRBV27 and TRBJ2-7, with 7 bases fitting TRBD1. The CDR3 has 15 amino acids. The trim removed 6 bases at V and 2 bases at J, leaving 10 bases unmatched. Germline V gene data show CDR1 as MNHEY and CDR2 as SMNVEV (reference sequence).

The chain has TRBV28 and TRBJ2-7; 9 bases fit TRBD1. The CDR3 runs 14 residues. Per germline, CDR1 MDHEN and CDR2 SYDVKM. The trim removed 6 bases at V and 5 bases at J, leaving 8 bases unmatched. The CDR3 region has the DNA TGTGCCAGCAGCCCGGGACAGGGTTTCAACGAGCAGTACTTC. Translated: CASSPGQGFNEQYF.

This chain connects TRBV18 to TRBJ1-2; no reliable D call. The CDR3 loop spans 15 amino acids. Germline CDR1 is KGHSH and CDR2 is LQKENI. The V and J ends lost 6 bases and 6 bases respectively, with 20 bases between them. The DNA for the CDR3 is TGTGCCAGCTCCCCAGATATATTACTTACAGATGGCTACACCTTC. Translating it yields CASSPDILLTDGYTF.

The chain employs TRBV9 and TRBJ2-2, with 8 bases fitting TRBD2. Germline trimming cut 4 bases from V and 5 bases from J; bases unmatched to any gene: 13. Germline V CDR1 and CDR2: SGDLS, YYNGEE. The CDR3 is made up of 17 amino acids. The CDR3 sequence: CASSPPVGRGDTGELFF. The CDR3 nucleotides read TGTGCCAGCAGCCCCCCAGTCGGGAGGGGAGATACCGGGGAGCTGTTTTTT.

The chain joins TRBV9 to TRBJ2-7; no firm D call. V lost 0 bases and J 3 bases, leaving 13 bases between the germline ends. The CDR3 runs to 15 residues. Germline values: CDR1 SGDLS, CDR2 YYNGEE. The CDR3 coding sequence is TGTGCCAGCAGCGTAGGGAGTAATTTAATCTACGAGCAGTACTTC. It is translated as CASSVGSNLIYEQYF.

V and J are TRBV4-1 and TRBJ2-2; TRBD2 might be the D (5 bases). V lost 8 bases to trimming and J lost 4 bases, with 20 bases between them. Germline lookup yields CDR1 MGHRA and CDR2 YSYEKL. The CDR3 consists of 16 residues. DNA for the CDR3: TGCGCCAGCCCCCGGAATGAGGGCGCGGTCACCGGGGAGCTGTTTTTT. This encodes CASPRNEGAVTGELFF.

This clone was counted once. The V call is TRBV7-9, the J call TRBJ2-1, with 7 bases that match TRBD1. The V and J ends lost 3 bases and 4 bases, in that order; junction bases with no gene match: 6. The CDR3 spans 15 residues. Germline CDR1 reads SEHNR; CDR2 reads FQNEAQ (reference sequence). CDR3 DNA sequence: TGTGCCAGCAGCTTCGGGACAGAGCTATACAATGAGCAGTTCTTC. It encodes CASSFGTELYNEQFF.

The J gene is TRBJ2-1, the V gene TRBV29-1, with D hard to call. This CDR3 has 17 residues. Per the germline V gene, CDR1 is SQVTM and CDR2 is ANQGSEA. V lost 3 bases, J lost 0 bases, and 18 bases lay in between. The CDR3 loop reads CSVDGLAPTSSYNEQFF. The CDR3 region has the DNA TGCAGCGTTGATGGGCTGGCGCCAACAAGCTCCTACAATGAGCAGTTCTTC.

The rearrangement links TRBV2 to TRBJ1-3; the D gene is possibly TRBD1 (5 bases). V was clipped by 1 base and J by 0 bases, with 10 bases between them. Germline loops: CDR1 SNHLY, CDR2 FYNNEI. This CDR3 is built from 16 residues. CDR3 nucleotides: TGTGCCAGCAGTGAAGGACAGCGAAGCTCTGGAAACACCATATATTTT. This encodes CASSEGQRSSGNTIYF. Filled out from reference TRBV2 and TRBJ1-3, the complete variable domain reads EPEVTQTPSHQVTQMGQEVILRCVPISNHLYFYWYRQILGQKVEFLVSFYNNEISEKSEIFDDQFSVERPDGSNFTLKIRSTKLEDSAMYFCASSEGQRSSGNTIYFGEGSWLTVV.

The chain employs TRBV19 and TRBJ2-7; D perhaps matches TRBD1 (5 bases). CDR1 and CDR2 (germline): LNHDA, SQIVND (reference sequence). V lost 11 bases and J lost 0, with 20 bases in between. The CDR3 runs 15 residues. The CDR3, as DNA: TGTGCCGCTCCGGAAATGGGGCCGTGCTCCTACGAGCAGTACTTC. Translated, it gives CAAPEMGPCSYEQYF. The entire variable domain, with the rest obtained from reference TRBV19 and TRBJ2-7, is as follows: DGGITQSPKYLFRKEGQNVTLSCEQNLNHDAMYWYRQDPGQGLRLIYYSQIVNDFQKGDIAEGYSVSREKKESFPLTVTSAQKNPTAFYLCAAPEMGPCSYEQYFGPGTRLTVT.

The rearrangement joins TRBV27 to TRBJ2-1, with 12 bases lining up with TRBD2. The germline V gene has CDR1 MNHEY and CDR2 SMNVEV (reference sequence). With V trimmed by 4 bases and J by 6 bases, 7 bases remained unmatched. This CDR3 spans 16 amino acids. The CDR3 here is CASSWGTSGPSNEQFF. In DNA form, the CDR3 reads TGTGCCAGCAGTTGGGGGACTAGCGGGCCTAGCAATGAGCAGTTCTTC.

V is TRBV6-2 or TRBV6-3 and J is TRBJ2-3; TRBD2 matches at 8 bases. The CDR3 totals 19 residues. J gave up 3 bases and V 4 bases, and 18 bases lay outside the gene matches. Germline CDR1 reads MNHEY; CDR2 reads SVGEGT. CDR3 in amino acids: CASSFPIRLGLADTDTQYF. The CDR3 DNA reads TGTGCCAGCAGTTTTCCTATTAGGCTCGGACTAGCAGATACAGATACGCAGTATTTT.

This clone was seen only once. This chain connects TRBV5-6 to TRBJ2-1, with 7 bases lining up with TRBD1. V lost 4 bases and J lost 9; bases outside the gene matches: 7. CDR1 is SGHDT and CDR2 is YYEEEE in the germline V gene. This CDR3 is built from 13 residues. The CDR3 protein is CASSPDRVGEQFF. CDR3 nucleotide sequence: TGTGCCAGCAGCCCAGACAGGGTAGGTGAGCAGTTCTTC.

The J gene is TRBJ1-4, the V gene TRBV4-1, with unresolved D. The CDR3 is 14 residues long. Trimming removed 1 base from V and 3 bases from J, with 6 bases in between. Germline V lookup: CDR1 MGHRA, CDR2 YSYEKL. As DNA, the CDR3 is TGCGCCAGCAGCCAAGTAGCCCCTAATGAAAAACTGTTTTTT. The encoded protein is CASSQVAPNEKLFF.

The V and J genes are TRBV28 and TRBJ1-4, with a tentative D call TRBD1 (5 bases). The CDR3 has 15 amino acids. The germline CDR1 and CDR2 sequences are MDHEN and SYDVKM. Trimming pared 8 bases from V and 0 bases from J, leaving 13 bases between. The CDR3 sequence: CASSRGLATNEKLFF. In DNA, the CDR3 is TGTGCCAGCTCTAGGGGCCTTGCAACTAATGAAAAACTGTTTTTT.

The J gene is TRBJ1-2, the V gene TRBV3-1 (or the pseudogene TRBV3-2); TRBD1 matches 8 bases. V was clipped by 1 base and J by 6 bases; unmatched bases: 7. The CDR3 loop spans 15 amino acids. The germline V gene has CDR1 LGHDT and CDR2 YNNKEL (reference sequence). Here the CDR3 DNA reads TGTGCCAGCAGCCAAGGGACAGGGAACGAAAATGGCTACACCTTC. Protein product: CASSQGTGNENGYTF.

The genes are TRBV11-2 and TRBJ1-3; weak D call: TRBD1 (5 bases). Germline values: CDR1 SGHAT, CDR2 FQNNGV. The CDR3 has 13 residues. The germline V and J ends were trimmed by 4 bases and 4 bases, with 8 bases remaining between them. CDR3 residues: CASSSGGGNTIYF. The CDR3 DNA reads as TGTGCCAGCAGCTCTGGGGGGGGAAACACCATATATTTT.

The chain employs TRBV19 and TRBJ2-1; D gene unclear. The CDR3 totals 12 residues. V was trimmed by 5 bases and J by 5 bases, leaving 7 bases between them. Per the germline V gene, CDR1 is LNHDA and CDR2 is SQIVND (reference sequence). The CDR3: CASSPRDNEQFF. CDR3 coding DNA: TGTGCCAGTAGTCCCCGGGACAATGAGCAGTTCTTC. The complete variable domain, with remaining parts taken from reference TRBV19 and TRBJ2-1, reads DGGITQSPKYLFRKEGQNVTLSCEQNLNHDAMYWYRQDPGQGLRLIYYSQIVNDFQKGDIAEGYSVSREKKESFPLTVTSAQKNPTAFYLCASSPRDNEQFFGPGTRLTVL.

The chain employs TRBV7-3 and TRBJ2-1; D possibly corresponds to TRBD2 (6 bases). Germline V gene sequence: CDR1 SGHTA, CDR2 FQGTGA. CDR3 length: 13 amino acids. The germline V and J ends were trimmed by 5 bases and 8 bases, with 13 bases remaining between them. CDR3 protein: CASSLLSSDEQFF. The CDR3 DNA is TGTGCCAGCAGCCTACTTTCTAGCGATGAGCAGTTCTTC. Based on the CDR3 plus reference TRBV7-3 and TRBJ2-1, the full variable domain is GAGVSQTPSNKVTEKGKYVELRCDPISGHTALYWYRQSLGQGPEFLIYFQGTGAADDSGLPNDRFFAVRPEGSVSTLKIQRTERGDSAVYLCASSLLSSDEQFFGPGTRLTVL.

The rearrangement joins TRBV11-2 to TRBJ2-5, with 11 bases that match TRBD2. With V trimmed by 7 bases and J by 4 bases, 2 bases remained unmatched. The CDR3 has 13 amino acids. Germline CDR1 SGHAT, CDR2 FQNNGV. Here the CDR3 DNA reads TGTGCCAGCACCGGGACTAGCGGAGAGACCCAGTACTTC. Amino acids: CASTGTSGETQYF.

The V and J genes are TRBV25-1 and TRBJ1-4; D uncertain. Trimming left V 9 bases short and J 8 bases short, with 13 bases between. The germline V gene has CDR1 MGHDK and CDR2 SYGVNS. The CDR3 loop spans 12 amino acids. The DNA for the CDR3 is TGTGCCAGTTCTTCGACGCGGGAAAAACTGTTTTTT. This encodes CASSSTREKLFF.